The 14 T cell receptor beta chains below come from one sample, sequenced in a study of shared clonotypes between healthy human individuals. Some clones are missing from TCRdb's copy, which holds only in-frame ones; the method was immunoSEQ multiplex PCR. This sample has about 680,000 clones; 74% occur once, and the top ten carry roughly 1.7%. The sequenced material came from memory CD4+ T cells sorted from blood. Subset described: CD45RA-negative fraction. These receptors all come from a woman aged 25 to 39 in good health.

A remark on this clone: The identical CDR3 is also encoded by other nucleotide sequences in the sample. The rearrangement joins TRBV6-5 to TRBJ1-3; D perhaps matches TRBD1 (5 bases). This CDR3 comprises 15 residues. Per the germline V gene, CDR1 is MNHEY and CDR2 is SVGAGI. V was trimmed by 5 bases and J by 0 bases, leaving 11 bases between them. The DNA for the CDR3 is TGTGCCAGCAGTCCTACAGGAAGCTCTGGAAACACCATATATTTT. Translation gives CASSPTGSSGNTIYF.

CDR3: CASSSDTNYGYTF. The CDR3 region has the DNA TGTGCCAGCAGTTCCGACACTAACTATGGCTACACCTTC. The chain uses TRBV6-5 and TRBJ1-2; D is uncertain. Germline loops: CDR1 MNHEY, CDR2 SVGAGI. The CDR3 sequence is 13 residues long. With 4 bases removed from V and 0 bases from J, the gap between germline ends came to 6 bases.

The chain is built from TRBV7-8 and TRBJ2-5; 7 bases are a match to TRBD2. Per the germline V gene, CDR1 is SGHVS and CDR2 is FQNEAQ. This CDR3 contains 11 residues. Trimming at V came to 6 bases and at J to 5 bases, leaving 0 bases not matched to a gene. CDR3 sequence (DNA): TGTGCCAGCAGGGGGGGGGAGACCCAGTACTTC. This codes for CASRGGETQYF. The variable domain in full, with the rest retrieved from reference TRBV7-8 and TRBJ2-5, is GAGVSQSPRYKVAKRGQDVALRCDPISGHVSLFWYQQALGQGPEFLTYFQNEAQLDKSGLPSDRFFAERPEGSVSTLKIQRTQQEDSAVYLCASRGGETQYFGPGTRLLVL.

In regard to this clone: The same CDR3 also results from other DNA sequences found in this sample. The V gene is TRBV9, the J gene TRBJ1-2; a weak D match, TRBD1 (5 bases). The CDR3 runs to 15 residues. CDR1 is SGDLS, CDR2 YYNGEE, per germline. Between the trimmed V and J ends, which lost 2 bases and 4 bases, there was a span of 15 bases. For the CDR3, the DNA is TGTGCCAGCAGCGTTGAGGAGGGGACTCTCTATGGCTACACCTTC. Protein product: CASSVEEGTLYGYTF.

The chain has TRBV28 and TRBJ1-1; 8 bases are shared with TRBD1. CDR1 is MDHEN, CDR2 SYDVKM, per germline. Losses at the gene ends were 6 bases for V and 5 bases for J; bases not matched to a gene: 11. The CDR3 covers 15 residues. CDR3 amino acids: CASSSTSTGDTEAFF. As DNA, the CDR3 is TGTGCCAGCAGCTCCACCTCGACAGGGGATACTGAAGCTTTCTTT. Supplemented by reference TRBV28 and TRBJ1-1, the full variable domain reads DVKVTQSSRYLVKRTGEKVFLECVQDMDHENMFWYRQDPGLGLRLIYFSYDVKMKEKGDIPEGYSVSREKKERFSLILESASTNQTSMYLCASSSTSTGDTEAFFGQGTRLTVV.

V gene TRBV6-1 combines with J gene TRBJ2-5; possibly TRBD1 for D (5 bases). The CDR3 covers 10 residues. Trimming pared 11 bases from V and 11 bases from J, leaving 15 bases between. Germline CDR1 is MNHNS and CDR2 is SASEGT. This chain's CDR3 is CAAARGEQYF. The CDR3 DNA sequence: TGTGCCGCGGCAAGGGGTGAGCAGTACTTC.

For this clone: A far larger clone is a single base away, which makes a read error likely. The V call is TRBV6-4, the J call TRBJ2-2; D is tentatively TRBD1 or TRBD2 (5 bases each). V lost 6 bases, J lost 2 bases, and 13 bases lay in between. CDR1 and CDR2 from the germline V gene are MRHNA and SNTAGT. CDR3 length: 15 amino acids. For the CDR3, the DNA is TGTGCCAGCAGCCCCGGGACGAGAAACACCGGGGAGCTGTTTTTT. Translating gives CASSPGTRNTGELFF.

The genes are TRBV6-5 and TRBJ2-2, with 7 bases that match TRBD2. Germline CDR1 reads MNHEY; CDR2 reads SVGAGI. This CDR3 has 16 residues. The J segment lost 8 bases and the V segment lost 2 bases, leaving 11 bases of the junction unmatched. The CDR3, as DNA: TGTGCCAGCAGTTACGACCCGACTAGCCGTTCGGGGGAGCTGTTTTTT. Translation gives CASSYDPTSRSGELFF.

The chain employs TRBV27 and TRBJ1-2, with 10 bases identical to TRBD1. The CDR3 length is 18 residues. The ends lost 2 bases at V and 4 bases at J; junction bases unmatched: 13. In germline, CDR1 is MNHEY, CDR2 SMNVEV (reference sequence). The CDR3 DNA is TGTGCCAGCAGTTTAACCGGGACAGGGGCCTTACGGGGCTATGGCTACACCTTC. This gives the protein CASSLTGTGALRGYGYTF.

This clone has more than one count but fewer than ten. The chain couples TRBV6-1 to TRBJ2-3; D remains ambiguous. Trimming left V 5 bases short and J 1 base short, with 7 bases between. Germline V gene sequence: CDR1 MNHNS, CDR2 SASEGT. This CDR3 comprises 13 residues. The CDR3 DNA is TGTGCCAGCAGTTCGCGACGCACAGATACGCAGTATTTT. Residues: CASSSRRTDTQYF.

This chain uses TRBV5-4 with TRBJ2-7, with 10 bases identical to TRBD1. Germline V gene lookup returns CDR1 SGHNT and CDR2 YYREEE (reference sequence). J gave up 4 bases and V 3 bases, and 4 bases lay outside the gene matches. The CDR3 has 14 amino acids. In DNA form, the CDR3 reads TGTGCCAGCAGCTCATGGGACAGGGGTTACGAGCAGTACTTC. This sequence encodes CASSSWDRGYEQYF.

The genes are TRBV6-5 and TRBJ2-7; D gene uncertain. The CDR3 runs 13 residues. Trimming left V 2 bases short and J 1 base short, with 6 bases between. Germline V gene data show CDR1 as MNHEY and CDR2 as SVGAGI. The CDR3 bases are TGTGCCAGCAGTTACAAAGTATCCTACGAGCAGTACTTC. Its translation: CASSYKVSYEQYF.

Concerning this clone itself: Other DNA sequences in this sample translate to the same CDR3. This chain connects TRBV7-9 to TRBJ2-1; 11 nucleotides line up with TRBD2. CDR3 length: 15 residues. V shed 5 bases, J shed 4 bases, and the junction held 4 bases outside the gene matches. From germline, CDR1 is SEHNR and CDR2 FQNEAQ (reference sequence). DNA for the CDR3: TGTGCCAGCAGCCCGGGGACTAGCGGATACAATGAGCAGTTCTTC. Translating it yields CASSPGTSGYNEQFF.

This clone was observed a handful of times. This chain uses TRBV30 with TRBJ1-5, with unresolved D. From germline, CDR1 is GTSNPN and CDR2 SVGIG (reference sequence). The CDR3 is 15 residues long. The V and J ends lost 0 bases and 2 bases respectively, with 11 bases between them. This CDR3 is CAWSVWGLCNQPQHF. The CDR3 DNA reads TGTGCCTGGAGTGTATGGGGATTGTGCAATCAGCCCCAGCATTTT.